A selection of T cell receptor beta chains follows, all from one sample in a study of T cells after yellow fever vaccination. TCRdb ran MiXCR on the 5' RACE reads and lists one entry per CDR3 protein. The profile shows 100,000 to 150,000 distinct CDR3 sequences, 13% to 15% of them singletons. Source: CD8+ T cells sorted from PBMCs, taken 5 days after the yellow fever booster vaccination. These receptors were obtained from a man younger than 35 who received the YFV17D yellow fever vaccine. Each CDR3 is given without its conserved first and last residue. Only some rows state a clone size, as once, few, many or a class for expanded clones.

v_gene: TRBV2
abundance: NA
CDR3aa: ASSEEGITNQPQH

v_gene: TRBV4-1
abundance: NA
CDR3aa: ASSQGGPETQY

v_gene: TRBV7-9
abundance: few
CDR3aa: ASSPPTSGGHPDTQY

v_gene: TRBV7-8
abundance: NA
CDR3aa: ASSPQTGSGNTIY

v_gene: TRBV7-6
abundance: NA
CDR3aa: ASSLDGRNTGELF

v_gene: TRBV27
abundance: many
CDR3aa: ASSFLGGSPYEQY

v_gene: TRBV7-6
abundance: NA
CDR3aa: ASSLAGPGGSSLYEQY

v_gene: TRBV6-2/TRBV6-3
abundance: many
CDR3aa: ASRKGQGYQPQH

v_gene: TRBV6-5
abundance: few
CDR3aa: ASSPDRGLSYTEAF

v_gene: TRBV28
abundance: NA
CDR3aa: ASSLSSGGTGELF

v_gene: TRBV29-1
abundance: NA
CDR3aa: SVAGQGKSEAF

v_gene: TRBV7-8
abundance: NA
CDR3aa: ASRQLQGGMAHEQY

v_gene: TRBV20-1
abundance: few
CDR3aa: SATSKDRLNTEAF

v_gene: TRBV4-2
abundance: NA
CDR3aa: ASSQETSGSPNEQF

v_gene: TRBV2
abundance: NA
CDR3aa: ASSGWDTNFSYNEQF

v_gene: TRBV7-8
abundance: NA
CDR3aa: ASSPAVYLQGARNGYT